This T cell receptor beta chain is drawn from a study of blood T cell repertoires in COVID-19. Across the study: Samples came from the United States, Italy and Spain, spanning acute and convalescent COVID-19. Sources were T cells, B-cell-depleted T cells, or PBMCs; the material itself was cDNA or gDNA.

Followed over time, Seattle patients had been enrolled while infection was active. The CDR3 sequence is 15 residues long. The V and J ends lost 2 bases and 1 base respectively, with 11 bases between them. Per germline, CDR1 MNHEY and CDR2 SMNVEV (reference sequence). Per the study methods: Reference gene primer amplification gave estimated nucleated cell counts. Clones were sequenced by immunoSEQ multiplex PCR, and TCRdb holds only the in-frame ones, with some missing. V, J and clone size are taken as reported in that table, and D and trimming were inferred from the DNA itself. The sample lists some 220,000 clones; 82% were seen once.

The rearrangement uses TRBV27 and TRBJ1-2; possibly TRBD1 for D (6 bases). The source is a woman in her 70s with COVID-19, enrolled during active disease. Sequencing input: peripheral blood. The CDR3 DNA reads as TGTGCCAGCAGTTTACAGGGGTCACGTAACTATGGCTACACCTTC. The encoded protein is CASSLQGSRNYGYTF.